Each of the 10 T cell receptor beta chains below was sequenced from the same sample in a study of human T cells and chemical hapten exposure. In TCRdb, the RACE reads were re-called with MiXCR into one record per CDR3 protein. The sample lists about 90,000 distinct CDR3 sequences, roughly 11% occurring once. The time point: patch test 3, about 24 weeks after DPC sensitization. The treatment is: therapeutic diphenylcyclopropenone sensitization with weekly scalp DPC. The sequencing used whole blood, collected in connection with sensitization to the hapten diphenylcyclopropenone (DPC). These receptors all stem from a woman aged 25 to 39 with alopecia areata. Some clones in this sample may be carry-over from other donors' samples.

This clonotype was recorded many times. This chain connects TRBV20-1 to TRBJ2-7; a possible D gene is TRBD1 (6 bases). The CDR3 spans 13 residues. The V gene lost 1 base and the J gene lost 2 bases, with 9 bases spanning the gap. In germline, CDR1 is DFQATT, CDR2 SNEGSKA (reference sequence). The CDR3 loop is CSARGQEAYEQYV. CDR3 nucleotides: TGCAGTGCTAGAGGACAGGAGGCCTACGAGCAGTACGTC.

This clonotype was seen a few times. This rearrangement joins TRBV20-1 to TRBJ1-2, with a possible D match to TRBD1 (5 bases). The CDR3 consists of 13 residues. Trimming left V 6 bases short and J 3 bases short, with 14 bases between. Germline loops: CDR1 DFQATT, CDR2 SNEGSKA (reference sequence). The CDR3 loop reads CSAHQGKDYGYTF. The CDR3 bases are TGCAGTGCCCATCAGGGCAAGGACTATGGCTACACCTTC.

The table lists this clonotype with many counts. The chain uses TRBV29-1 and TRBJ2-2; 8 nucleotides match TRBD2. The trim removed 4 bases at V and 6 bases at J, leaving 13 bases unmatched. The germline V gene has CDR1 SQVTM and CDR2 ANQGSEA. This CDR3 has 16 residues. In DNA form, the CDR3 reads TGCAGCGTTGGGACTAGCACGTACACCGGGGCCGGGGAGCTGTTTTTT. Its translation: CSVGTSTYTGAGELFF.

This clonotype was found many times. This chain links TRBV20-1 with TRBJ2-3, with 11 bases aligning to TRBD2. After removal of 0 bases from V and 4 bases from J, the junction contained 6 bases not matched to a gene. CDR3 length: 16 amino acids. Germline CDR1 DFQATT, CDR2 SNEGSKA (reference sequence). As DNA, the CDR3 is TGCAGTGCTAGAGATCGGACTAGCGGGTTCTCAGATACGCAGTATTTT. Translated: CSARDRTSGFSDTQYF.

This rearrangement joins TRBV6-2 or TRBV6-3 to TRBJ1-1; perhaps TRBD1 as D (5 bases). The CDR3 loop spans 13 amino acids. Germline CDR1 reads MNHEY; CDR2 reads SVGEGT. Trimming removed 1 base from V and 3 bases from J, with 6 bases in between. Here the CDR3 reads CASSYLGHTEAFF. CDR3 nucleotides: TGTGCCAGCAGTTACTTGGGGCACACTGAAGCTTTCTTT.

In this sample, this clonotype turned up a few times. The genes are TRBV4-1 and TRBJ2-1; 10 bases agree with TRBD2. The CDR3 spans 14 residues. Unmatched junction bases numbered 2, after V lost 3 bases and J lost 6 bases. Per germline, CDR1 MGHRA and CDR2 YSYEKL. The CDR3 here is CASSHLAGANEQFF. CDR3 DNA: TGCGCCAGCAGCCATCTAGCGGGAGCCAATGAGCAGTTCTTC.

The chain uses TRBV4-1 and TRBJ2-1, with TRBD1 identical over 8 bases. Germline V lookup: CDR1 MGHRA, CDR2 YSYEKL. This CDR3 has 16 amino acids. V dropped 4 bases and J dropped 4; count of bases not matched to a gene: 9. The CDR3 DNA reads TGCGCCAGCAGCCCAGGTTGGCGGGACAGGTACAATGAGCAGTTCTTC. Amino acid sequence: CASSPGWRDRYNEQFF.

The table lists this clonotype with a few counts. The chain uses TRBV7-6 and TRBJ2-1, with 8 bases identical to TRBD2. Germline trimming cut 2 bases from V and 8 bases from J; bases unmatched to any gene: 11. Germline loops: CDR1 SGHVS, CDR2 FNYEAQ. The CDR3 loop spans 16 amino acids. CDR3 sequence: CASSLKGLGRSDEQFF. The DNA for the CDR3 is TGTGCCAGCAGCTTAAAGGGACTAGGACGTTCGGATGAGCAGTTCTTC.

This clonotype was recorded many times. The chain uses TRBV19 and TRBJ2-1; 9 bases match TRBD2. The V and J ends lost 3 bases and 2 bases, in that order; junction bases with no gene match: 2. Per the germline V gene, CDR1 is LNHDA and CDR2 is SQIVND (reference sequence). The CDR3 loop spans 15 amino acids. The CDR3, as DNA: TGTGCCAGTAGTATTTCTAGCGGGGCCTACAATGAGCAGTTCTTC. It encodes CASSISSGAYNEQFF.

V and J are TRBV20-1 and TRBJ1-1; a weak D match, TRBD1 (5 bases). CDR3 length: 12 residues. Germline values: CDR1 DFQATT, CDR2 SNEGSKA (reference sequence). V was clipped by 2 bases and J by 1 base, with 5 bases between them. CDR3 loop: CSARTGNTEAFF. CDR3 DNA: TGCAGTGCTAGAACAGGGAACACTGAAGCTTTCTTT.